The TCR beta chain described here comes from a study of vaccination and CD4 T cells after COVID-19. Study summary: Sampling that followed vaccination took place a median approximately 70 days after dose two, within a range of 14 to 241. Cells received overlapping spike peptides from SARS-CoV-2, HCoV-NL63, HCoV-OC43 and HCoV-229E as stimulation. Study outcomes and limitations: The analysis of convalescent patients involved relatively few individuals and lacked early post-infection timepoints.

Of note for this clonotype: Its antigen is unknown.

CD4+ T cells that had been cultured provided DNA sequenced with the Oncomine TCR Beta short-read assay. TCRdb ran MiXCR on the PCR reads and lists one entry per CDR3 protein. The sample records around 13,000 distinct CDR3 sequences, over 20% being singletons. Stated treatment: approximately nine-day PBMC culture with coronavirus spike peptide pools or control peptides (ViraFEST assay). This TCR was sampled from a human donor with COVID-19. Sequences were obtained from cultured CD4+ T cells from blood.

CDR3: CASSLRQGSTVNTEAFF. The DNA of the CDR3 is TGCGCCAGCAGCCTCCGACAGGGATCTACCGTGAACACTGAAGCTTTCTTT. The rearrangement uses TRBV5-1 and TRBJ1-1, with 7 bases that match TRBD1. The CDR3 consists of 17 residues. The ends lost 4 bases at V and 0 bases at J; junction bases unmatched: 12. CDR1 is SGHRS, CDR2 YFSETQ, per germline. Using reference TRBV5-1 and TRBJ1-1 for the parts outside the CDR3, the full variable domain is KAGVTQTPRYLIKTRGQQVTLSCSPISGHRSVSWYQQTPGQGLQFLFEYFSETQRNKGNFPGRFSGRQFSNSRSEMNVSTLELGDSALYLCASSLRQGSTVNTEAFFGQGTRLTVV.